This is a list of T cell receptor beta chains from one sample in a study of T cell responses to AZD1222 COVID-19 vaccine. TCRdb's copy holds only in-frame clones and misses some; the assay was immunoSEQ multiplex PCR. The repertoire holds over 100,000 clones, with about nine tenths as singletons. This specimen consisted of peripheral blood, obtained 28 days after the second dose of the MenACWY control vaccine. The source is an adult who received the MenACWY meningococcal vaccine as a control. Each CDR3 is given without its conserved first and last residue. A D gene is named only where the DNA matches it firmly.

CDR3: ASRVQGRRTGELF
V: TRBV5-8
D: -

CDR3: AISVSAGAYSYEQY
V: TRBV10-3
D: TRBD2

CDR3: ASSSPRGSETQY
V: TRBV5-1
D: TRBD2

CDR3: ASSRGNEQF
V: TRBV12-5
D: -

CDR3: ASSSHSGTGGTQETQY
V: TRBV7-2
D: TRBD1

CDR3: ASSYSSTGAYTEAF
V: TRBV6-5
D: -

CDR3: ASSSRGGEQY
V: TRBV6-5
D: -

CDR3: ASSQAATSTEAF
V: TRBV3-1/TRBV3-2
D: -

CDR3: ASSRGTSGSLLVPGQY
V: TRBV5-1
D: TRBD2

CDR3: ASRLADGYT
V: TRBV6-5
D: -

CDR3: ASSQAGTGRF
V: TRBV3-1/TRBV3-2
D: TRBD1

CDR3: ASIGFEWGELF
V: TRBV19
D: -

CDR3: ASSLGGASNSPLH
V: TRBV13
D: -

CDR3: ATRLDPSTGELF
V: TRBV6-5
D: -

CDR3: ASSLAPTGTGGLREAF
V: TRBV5-1
D: TRBD1

CDR3: ASSQVGLQKTQY
V: TRBV3-1/TRBV3-2
D: -